One sample yielded the 21 T cell receptor beta chains listed below, sequenced in a study of OX40 agonist ivuxolimab in advanced cancers. Sequencing was performed with immunoSEQ multiplex PCR; in TCRdb, only in-frame clones are kept and a portion is missing. The data contain some 70,000 clones, about 86% of them singletons. The sample was CD4+ or CD8+ T cells sorted from blood, taken in a trial of the OX40 agonist ivuxolimab. The receptors were gathered from an adult with an advanced solid tumor such as melanoma, head and neck, liver or kidney cancer.

This clone was detected only a few times. The rearrangement uses TRBV7-2 and TRBJ1-2; D ambiguous. The V and J ends lost 2 bases and 8 bases respectively, with 12 bases between them. Germline CDR1 reads SGHTA; CDR2 reads FQGNSA. The CDR3 has 13 amino acids. CDR3 sequence (DNA): TGTGCCAGCAGCTTAAGATCCTCGGGCGGCTACACCTTC. Protein: CASSLRSSGGYTF.

The chain uses TRBV18 and TRBJ1-4, with TRBD1 matching over 7 bases. Trimming at V came to 0 bases and at J to 0 bases, leaving 1 base not matched to a gene. This CDR3 region has 16 residues. Germline V lookup: CDR1 KGHSH, CDR2 LQKENI. The CDR3 DNA follows: TGTGCCAGCTCACCACCAGACAGGGCAACTAATGAAAAACTGTTTTTT. Its translation: CASSPPDRATNEKLFF.

The chain recombines TRBV6-1 with TRBJ2-7, with D possibly called TRBD1 or TRBD2 (5 bases each). CDR1 and CDR2 (germline): MNHNS, SASEGT. CDR3 length equals 14 residues. Trimming left V 6 bases short and J 1 base short, with 13 bases between. This CDR3 is CASRRDEGSYEQYF. Written as DNA, the CDR3 is TGTGCCAGCAGGAGAGACGAGGGGTCCTACGAGCAGTACTTC.

The gene calls are TRBV5-6 and TRBJ2-7; D is possibly TRBD1 (5 bases). The CDR3 has 16 amino acids. V lost 0 bases, J lost 0 bases, and 13 bases lay in between. The V gene's germline CDR1 is SGHDT and CDR2 YYEEEE. This chain's CDR3 is CASSLGGRASSYEQYF. The CDR3 nucleotides are TGTGCCAGCAGCTTGGGGGGCAGGGCAAGCTCCTACGAGCAGTACTTC.

The CDR3 sequence is CASSKSAGRGTGELFF. The CDR3 DNA follows: TGTGCCAGCAGTAAATCCGCGGGGCGGGGCACCGGGGAGCTGTTTTTT. The chain has TRBV2 and TRBJ2-2; D possibly corresponds to TRBD2 (6 bases). V lost 5 bases and J lost 4, with 17 bases in between. The CDR3 has 16 amino acids. Germline V CDR1 and CDR2: SNHLY, FYNNEI.

This chain uses TRBV7-6 with TRBJ2-5, with 11 bases aligning to TRBD1. CDR3 size: 16 residues. Trimming took 5 bases from V and 5 from J; bases not matched to a gene: 10. Germline V CDR1 and CDR2: SGHVS, FNYEAQ. CDR3 DNA: TGTGCCAGCAGCCGCTTCCTCGGACAGGGGGCCGAGACCCAGTACTTC. This gives the protein CASSRFLGQGAETQYF.

This sequence joins TRBV6-1 and TRBJ1-5; maybe TRBD1 (6 bases). This CDR3 spans 13 amino acids. V lost 7 bases, J lost 3 bases, and 10 bases lay in between. Germline CDR1 and CDR2: MNHNS and SASEGT. The CDR3 DNA reads as TGTGCCAGCAAAACAGGGATCAATCAGCCCCAGCATTTT. Protein sequence: CASKTGINQPQHF.

Here the CDR3 reads CASSYGGAGTGELFF. In nucleotides, the CDR3 is TGTGCCAGCAGTTACGGAGGGGCTGGCACCGGGGAGCTGTTTTTT. The chain combines TRBV6-5 with TRBJ2-2; D is perhaps TRBD2 (6 bases). Germline lookup yields CDR1 MNHEY and CDR2 SVGAGI. Trimming left V 2 bases short and J 4 bases short, with 11 bases between. The CDR3 is 15 residues long.

Turning to this clone: An end of the junction does not agree with germline; a read error may underlie this. Additional DNA sequences in this sample encode the identical CDR3. The chain carries TRBV29-1 and TRBJ2-3, with 9 bases that match TRBD1. CDR3 length equals 14 residues. CDR1 and CDR2 (germline): SQVTM, ANQGSEA. The DNA for the CDR3 is TGCAGCGTTGAACCGGGACAGGGTATCGATACACAGTATTTT. Translated, it gives CSVEPGQGIDTQYF.

The rearrangement links TRBV6-1 to TRBJ1-4; perhaps TRBD1 as D (6 bases). The germline CDR1 and CDR2 sequences are MNHNS and SASEGT. V was cut by 3 bases and J by 11 bases, with 16 bases left in between. The CDR3 contains 14 residues. This chain's CDR3 is CASSETYRAGKLFF. Here the CDR3 DNA reads TGTGCCAGCAGTGAGACGTACAGGGCAGGGAAACTGTTTTTT.

The chain recombines TRBV6-4 with TRBJ1-6, with D possibly being TRBD1 (6 bases). Trimming stripped 4 bases from V and 9 bases from J, with 10 bases between. The CDR3 runs to 13 residues. Germline values: CDR1 MRHNA, CDR2 SNTAGT. The CDR3 region has the DNA TGTGCCAGCAGTGGGGGGCGAGGTTCACCCCTCCACTTT. It translates to CASSGGRGSPLHF.

This rearrangement joins TRBV7-6 to TRBJ2-3; 7 nucleotides line up with TRBD2. CDR3 length equals 14 residues. The trim removed 8 bases at V and 5 bases at J, leaving 10 bases unmatched. Germline V gene lookup returns CDR1 SGHVS and CDR2 FNYEAQ. CDR3 protein: CASGPGGGGDTQYF. For the CDR3, the DNA is TGTGCCAGCGGGCCTGGGGGGGGAGGAGATACGCAGTATTTT.

This sequence joins TRBV5-4 and TRBJ1-1; the D is unclear. The CDR3 contains 16 residues. V lost 5 bases and J lost 0, with 17 bases in between. Germline V gives CDR1 SGHNT, CDR2 YYREEE (reference sequence). Written as DNA, the CDR3 is TGTGCCAGCAGATCGGGTCGGGCCCAAGTGAACACTGAAGCTTTCTTT. It translates to CASRSGRAQVNTEAFF.

The gene calls are TRBV19 and TRBJ2-5; 7 nucleotides align to TRBD1. The junction had 6 bases not matched to a gene; V was cut back by 3 bases and J by 5 bases. Germline loops: CDR1 LNHDA, CDR2 SQIVND (reference sequence). This CDR3 is built from 14 residues. The CDR3 spells CASSMGDSRETQYF. CDR3 nucleotides: TGTGCCAGTAGTATGGGGGACAGTCGGGAGACCCAGTACTTC.

V is TRBV14 and J is TRBJ1-4; 8 positions match TRBD1. Germline CDR1 reads SGHDN; CDR2 reads FVKESK. The CDR3 is 15 residues long. The V segment lost 4 bases and the J segment 7 bases; nucleotides outside the gene matches: 8. This CDR3 is CASSRARGLSEKLFF. CDR3 nucleotides: TGTGCCAGCAGCCGAGCCAGGGGGCTGAGTGAAAAACTGTTTTTT.

This chain connects TRBV7-2 to TRBJ2-1, with D perhaps given as TRBD1 or TRBD2 (5 bases each). The length of the CDR3 is 15 residues. V lost 5 bases to trimming and J lost 3 bases, with 14 bases between them. Germline loops: CDR1 SGHTA, CDR2 FQGNSA. CDR3 coding DNA: TGTGCCAGCAGCCCCCGGGACCAAATCTACAATGAGCAGTTCTTC. This sequence encodes CASSPRDQIYNEQFF.

This clone turned up a few times. The genes are TRBV7-8 and TRBJ2-1; 10 positions agree with TRBD2. The ends lost 4 bases at V and 9 bases at J; junction bases unmatched: 6. Per germline, CDR1 SGHVS and CDR2 FQNEAQ. The CDR3 contains 14 residues. The CDR3 DNA reads as TGTGCCAGCAGCTCAGCGGGGGGGTCTGGTGAGCAGTTCTTC. Residues: CASSSAGGSGEQFF.

The J gene is TRBJ2-7, the V gene TRBV5-6; TRBD1 is a possible D gene (5 bases). This CDR3 spans 13 amino acids. Per the germline V gene, CDR1 is SGHDT and CDR2 is YYEEEE. V was cut by 0 bases and J by 6 bases, with 10 bases left in between. In nucleotides, the CDR3 is TGTGCCAGCAGCTTGGTTCAGGGTGCCGAGCAGTACTTC. Amino acid sequence: CASSLVQGAEQYF.

The V call is TRBV5-1, the J call TRBJ2-7; possibly TRBD1 for D (5 bases). Germline CDR1 reads SGHRS; CDR2 reads YFSETQ. The CDR3 spans 14 residues. V was trimmed by 5 bases and J by 2 bases, leaving 14 bases between them. Written as DNA, the CDR3 is TGCGCCAGCAGTTTTTCCCTAGGGGCCTACGAGCAGTACTTC. Residues: CASSFSLGAYEQYF. The variable domain in full, with the rest retrieved from reference TRBV5-1 and TRBJ2-7, is KAGVTQTPRYLIKTRGQQVTLSCSPISGHRSVSWYQQTPGQGLQFLFEYFSETQRNKGNFPGRFSGRQFSNSRSEMNVSTLELGDSALYLCASSFSLGAYEQYFGPGTRLTVT.

The J gene is TRBJ2-5, the V gene TRBV6-6; 9 bases map to TRBD2. The J call is doubtful: the DNA matches TRBJ2-7 better. The CDR3 runs 13 residues. Germline values: CDR1 MNHNY, CDR2 SVGAGI (reference sequence). CDR3 sequence (DNA): TGTGCCAGCACGGCTAGCGGGGTGTACGAGCAGTACTTC. Translating it yields CASTASGVYEQYF.

The chain carries TRBV4-1 and TRBJ1-4; tentative D call: TRBD1 (6 bases). The ends were cut back, 0 bases at V and 10 bases at J, with 18 bases in the middle. Germline V lookup: CDR1 MGHRA, CDR2 YSYEKL. The CDR3 is made up of 16 amino acids. CDR3 amino acids: CASSQDIGGPGRKLFF. The CDR3, as DNA: TGCGCCAGCAGCCAAGATATCGGGGGGCCCGGGCGAAAACTGTTTTTT.